A selection of T cell receptor beta chains follows, all from one sample in a study of PD-1 blockade in classical Hodgkin lymphoma. Libraries were prepared by immunoSEQ multiplex PCR; TCRdb keeps only in-frame clonotypes and omits some of them. The profile shows approximately 19,000 clones, roughly nine tenths of them singletons. The sample was CD8+ T cells from blood, taken before the fourth cycle of nivolumab. These TCRs come from a human donor with classical Hodgkin lymphoma. Each CDR3 is given with its conserved first and last residue. A D gene is named only where the DNA matches it firmly. Clone size is shown for a subset of rows, as once, few, many or a class of expanded clone.

J	V	length	D	size	CDR3	DNA
TRBJ1-1	TRBV7-2	14	NA	NA	CASSLPGSLVTAFF	TGTGCCAGCAGCCTCCCGGGGAGCCTGGTAACAGCTTTCTTT
TRBJ2-7	TRBV27	14	NA	NA	CASSGSTGVYEQYF	TGTGCCAGCAGTGGATCGACAGGAGTCTACGAGCAGTACTTC
TRBJ2-4	TRBV6-1	15	TRBD2	NA	CASSAESGSGNIQYF	TGTGCCAGCAGTGCCGAGAGCGGGAGTGGAAACATTCAGTACTTC
TRBJ1-5	TRBV7-9	14	NA	NA	CASSLAGGSQPQHF	TGTGCCAGCAGCTTAGCGGGGGGTTCTCAGCCCCAGCATTTT
TRBJ2-3	TRBV2	12	NA	NA	CASPGFTDTQYF	TGTGCCAGCCCTGGTTTCACAGATACGCAGTATTTT
TRBJ1-6	TRBV4-1	16	NA	NA	CASSPTGFGAESPLHF	TGCGCCAGCAGCCCTACAGGGTTCGGAGCGGAATCACCCCTCCACTTT
TRBJ1-3	TRBV13	14	NA	NA	CASRSASSGNTIYF	TGTGCCAGCAGGTCTGCCAGCTCTGGAAACACCATATATTTT
TRBJ2-2	TRBV27	16	TRBD1	few	CASSPRQGRNTGELFF	TGTGCCAGCAGTCCCCGACAGGGAAGGAACACCGGGGAGCTGTTTTTT
TRBJ2-5	TRBV10-2	17	TRBD2	NA	CASSEESSGRAGETQYF	TGCGCCAGCAGTGAGGAATCTAGCGGGAGGGCCGGGGAGACCCAGTACTTC
TRBJ2-3	TRBV2	18	TRBD2	NA	CASRNLGTSGSPTDTQYF	TGTGCCAGCAGAAACTTAGGGACTAGCGGGAGTCCCACAGATACGCAGTATTTT
TRBJ1-1	TRBV27	14	NA	NA	CASSLSAGAAEAFF	TGTGCCAGCAGTTTATCAGCCGGGGCGGCTGAAGCTTTCTTT
TRBJ2-7	TRBV27	14	NA	few	CASSFGQNSYEQYF	TGTGCCAGCAGTTTCGGGCAGAACTCCTACGAGCAGTACTTC
TRBJ1-1	TRBV5-1	15	NA	NA	CASSLMGAGPTEAFF	TGCGCCAGCAGCTTGATGGGTGCAGGGCCCACTGAAGCTTTCTTT
TRBJ1-5	TRBV5-8	18	TRBD1	NA	CASSPIRWTGISNQPQHF	TGTGCCAGCAGCCCGATCCGGTGGACAGGGATTAGCAATCAGCCCCAGCATTTT
TRBJ2-6	TRBV4-1	20	TRBD1	NA	CASRVTWAETGERGANVLTF	TGCGCCAGCAGGGTCACTTGGGCAGAAACAGGGGAAAGGGGGGCCAACGTCCTGACTTTC
TRBJ2-1	TRBV27	12	NA	NA	CASSFRGQEQFF	TGTGCCAGCAGTTTCAGAGGTCAGGAGCAGTTCTTC
TRBJ2-4	TRBV19	16	TRBD2	NA	CASGPGLAGQMDIQYF	TGTGCCAGTGGGCCAGGACTAGCGGGACAAATGGACATTCAGTACTTC
TRBJ2-2	TRBV7-8	15	TRBD2	NA	CASSPTGGSTGELFF	TGTGCCAGCAGCCCCACGGGGGGGTCCACCGGGGAGCTGTTTTTT
TRBJ1-2	TRBV9	12	NA	once	CASSSVVGGYTF	TGTGCCAGCAGCTCCGTCGTGGGCGGCTACACCTTC
TRBJ2-5	TRBV6-5	15	TRBD1	once	CASNPGTGVKETQYF	TGTGCCAGCAACCCCGGGACAGGAGTAAAAGAGACCCAGTACTTC
TRBJ2-7	TRBV7-9	11	NA	NA	CASSSTYEQYF	TGTGCCAGCAGCTCAACCTACGAGCAGTACTTC
TRBJ2-3	TRBV6-5	15	TRBD2	NA	CASSPGTSMADTQYF	TGTGCCAGCAGCCCCGGGACTAGCATGGCAGATACGCAGTATTTT
TRBJ1-5	TRBV21-1	12	NA	NA	CASSGDNQPQHF	TGTGCCAGCTCAGGGGACAATCAGCCCCAGCATTTT
TRBJ1-6	TRBV18	14	NA	NA	CASSPKTGGSPLHF	TGTGCCAGCTCACCAAAGACAGGCGGGTCACCCCTCCACTTT
TRBJ2-5	TRBV10-2	13	TRBD1	NA	CASNRQGTETQYF	TGCGCCAGCAACCGACAGGGAACAGAGACCCAGTACTTC
TRBJ1-1	TRBV10-3	16	TRBD1	NA	CAISEPDRGVNTEAFF	TGTGCCATCAGTGAGCCGGACAGGGGAGTGAACACTGAAGCTTTCTTT
TRBJ1-5	TRBV6-1	15	NA	once	CASILWVEENQPQHF	TGTGCCAGCATTCTTTGGGTGGAGGAGAATCAGCCCCAGCATTTT
TRBJ2-1	TRBV5-5	16	TRBD2	NA	CASSSPTSGTRNEQFF	TGTGCCAGCAGCTCCCCAACTAGCGGGACCAGGAATGAGCAGTTCTTC
TRBJ1-4	TRBV5-6	17	NA	NA	CASSLPDSYSTNEKLFF	TGTGCCAGCAGCTTACCGGACAGCTACTCAACTAATGAAAAACTGTTTTTT
TRBJ1-2	TRBV7-9	17	TRBD1	NA	CASSYQTGRRLNYGYTF	TGTGCCAGCAGCTATCAGACAGGGAGAAGACTTAACTATGGCTACACCTTC
TRBJ1-2	TRBV7-2	15	TRBD1	few	CASSLGRDRGYGYTF	TGTGCCAGCAGCTTAGGCAGGGACAGGGGCTATGGCTACACCTTC
TRBJ2-5	TRBV28	17	TRBD2	NA	CASTTATGLAGQETQYF	TGTGCCAGCACCACCGCGACAGGACTAGCGGGACAAGAGACCCAGTACTTC
TRBJ2-3	TRBV27	14	TRBD2	NA	CASSIAGLRGEQYF	TGTGCCAGCAGTATAGCGGGACTTCGAGGGGAGCAGTATTTT
TRBJ2-3	TRBV7-6	16	TRBD2	NA	CASSPGLAGRADTQYF	TGTGCCAGCAGCCCCGGACTAGCGGGAAGGGCAGATACGCAGTATTTT
TRBJ2-7	TRBV6-6	13	NA	once	CASSYRVSYEQYF	TGTGCCAGCAGTTACAGGGTCTCCTACGAGCAGTACTTC
TRBJ1-5	TRBV27	14	NA	NA	CASSLGNSNQPQHF	TGTGCCAGCAGTTTAGGTAATAGCAATCAGCCCCAGCATTTT
TRBJ2-1	TRBV18	15	NA	NA	CASSPRNREANEQFF	TGTGCCAGCTCACCACGTAACAGGGAGGCCAATGAGCAGTTCTTC
TRBJ2-7	TRBV7-9	17	TRBD1	NA	CASSFEGGQGSFYEQYF	TGTGCCAGCAGCTTCGAGGGAGGACAGGGGAGTTTCTACGAGCAGTACTTC
TRBJ1-4	TRBV9	12	NA	NA	CASSAGSEKLFF	TGTGCCAGCAGCGCCGGGAGCGAAAAACTGTTTTTT
TRBJ2-7	TRBV19	15	TRBD2	large	CASSEASGIVYEQYF	TGTGCCAGTAGTGAGGCTAGCGGGATAGTCTACGAGCAGTACTTC
TRBJ1-2	TRBV7-9	13	NA	few	CASSRLGRGGYTF	TGTGCCAGCAGCCGACTTGGACGGGGTGGCTACACCTTC
TRBJ2-3	TRBV5-8	15	NA	NA	CASSFDTASTDTQYF	TGTGCCAGCAGCTTCGACACAGCTAGCACAGATACGCAGTATTTT
TRBJ2-1	TRBV19	16	TRBD2	NA	CASSIVSGRAPNEQFF	TGTGCCAGTAGTATAGTGAGCGGGAGGGCCCCCAATGAGCAGTTCTTC
TRBJ2-7	TRBV27	15	TRBD1	few	CASSLGAGGWYEQYF	TGTGCCAGCAGTTTGGGGGCAGGGGGCTGGTACGAGCAGTACTTC
TRBJ2-3	TRBV10-2	15	TRBD2	NA	CASSAGLASTDTQYF	TGCGCCAGCAGTGCGGGACTAGCGAGCACAGATACGCAGTATTTT
TRBJ2-2	TRBV11-3	14	NA	NA	CASSSGRGGGELFF	TGTGCCAGCAGCAGTGGACGCGGCGGCGGGGAGCTGTTTTTT
TRBJ2-1	TRBV10-3	16	TRBD2	NA	CAITGTSGSSYNEQFF	TGTGCCATCACCGGGACTAGCGGGAGCTCCTACAATGAGCAGTTCTTC